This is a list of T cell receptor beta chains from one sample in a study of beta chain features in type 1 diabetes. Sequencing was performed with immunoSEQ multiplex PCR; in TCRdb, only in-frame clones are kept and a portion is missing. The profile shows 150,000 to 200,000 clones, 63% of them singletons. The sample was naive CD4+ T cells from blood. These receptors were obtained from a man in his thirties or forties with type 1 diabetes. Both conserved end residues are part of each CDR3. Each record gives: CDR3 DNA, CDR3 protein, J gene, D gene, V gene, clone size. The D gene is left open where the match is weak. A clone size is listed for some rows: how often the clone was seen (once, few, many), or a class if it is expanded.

CDR3nt: TGTGCCAGCAGCTCCCAGACTGGGACCCAAGAGACCCAGTACTTC; CDR3aa: CASSSQTGTQETQYF; j_gene: TRBJ2-5; d_gene: NA; v_gene: TRBV5-4; abundance: NA
CDR3nt: TGCAGCGTTGAAAGGGGGGGGCTTGAGACCCAGTACTTC; CDR3aa: CSVERGGLETQYF; j_gene: TRBJ2-5; d_gene: NA; v_gene: TRBV29-1; abundance: NA
CDR3nt: TGCAGCGTTGAACGGCAGGGGGCTGGTGAGCAGTTCTTC; CDR3aa: CSVERQGAGEQFF; j_gene: TRBJ2-1; d_gene: TRBD1; v_gene: TRBV29-1; abundance: NA
CDR3nt: TGTGCCAGTAGTATACAGGACAGTAGCGGTGAGCAGTTCTTC; CDR3aa: CASSIQDSSGEQFF; j_gene: TRBJ2-1; d_gene: NA; v_gene: TRBV19; abundance: NA
CDR3nt: TGTGCCAGCAGCCTTCGGACAGGGGGCACAGATACGCAGTATTTT; CDR3aa: CASSLRTGGTDTQYF; j_gene: TRBJ2-3; d_gene: TRBD1; v_gene: TRBV7-2; abundance: NA
CDR3nt: TGTGCCAGTAGTATGCTGACTAGCGACGCTGGCGAGCAGTACTTC; CDR3aa: CASSMLTSDAGEQYF; j_gene: TRBJ2-7; d_gene: TRBD2; v_gene: TRBV19; abundance: NA
CDR3nt: TGTGCCAGCAGCCTCGTAGAGATTAGCTCTGGGGCCAACGTCCTGACTTTC; CDR3aa: CASSLVEISSGANVLTF; j_gene: TRBJ2-6; d_gene: NA; v_gene: TRBV9; abundance: once
CDR3nt: TGTGCCAGCGGACGAAGCACTGAAGCTTTCTTT; CDR3aa: CASGRSTEAFF; j_gene: TRBJ1-1; d_gene: NA; v_gene: TRBV7-9; abundance: NA
CDR3nt: TGCAGCGTTGATACGCAAGAGACCCAGTACTTC; CDR3aa: CSVDTQETQYF; j_gene: TRBJ2-5; d_gene: NA; v_gene: TRBV29-1; abundance: few
CDR3nt: TGCAGCGTTGATGGTGGGGCTAGAAGCTACACCTTC; CDR3aa: CSVDGGARSYTF; j_gene: TRBJ1-2; d_gene: NA; v_gene: TRBV29-1; abundance: NA
CDR3nt: TGTGCCTCAACAGTTTCCTACGAGCAGTACTTC; CDR3aa: CASTVSYEQYF; j_gene: TRBJ2-7; d_gene: NA; v_gene: TRBV30; abundance: NA
CDR3nt: TGCGCCAGCAGCCAAGATCTCGGCGGACAGCCCCAGCATTTT; CDR3aa: CASSQDLGGQPQHF; j_gene: TRBJ1-5; d_gene: NA; v_gene: TRBV4-3; abundance: few
CDR3nt: TGTGCCAGCAGCTTAACCCAGGGTGGCAACATTCAGTACTTC; CDR3aa: CASSLTQGGNIQYF; j_gene: TRBJ2-4; d_gene: NA; v_gene: TRBV7-9; abundance: few
CDR3nt: TGTGCCTGGAGTGGGGTTGGCTACACCTTC; CDR3aa: CAWSGVGYTF; j_gene: TRBJ1-2; d_gene: NA; v_gene: TRBV30; abundance: NA
CDR3nt: TGTGCCAGCAGCCCCCAGCCCACAGATACGCAGTATTTT; CDR3aa: CASSPQPTDTQYF; j_gene: TRBJ2-3; d_gene: NA; v_gene: TRBV13; abundance: NA
CDR3nt: TGCAGCGTATCAAGGGCGGGAACTGAAGCTTTCTTT; CDR3aa: CSVSRAGTEAFF; j_gene: TRBJ1-1; d_gene: NA; v_gene: TRBV29-1; abundance: few
CDR3nt: TGTGCCAGCTCACCGACAGCCGAAGAGACCCAGTACTTC; CDR3aa: CASSPTAEETQYF; j_gene: TRBJ2-5; d_gene: NA; v_gene: TRBV18; abundance: NA
CDR3nt: TGCAGCGTTGAAGGTTCTAGCCTCACCTACAATGAGCAGTTCTTC; CDR3aa: CSVEGSSLTYNEQFF; j_gene: TRBJ2-1; d_gene: NA; v_gene: TRBV29-1; abundance: few
CDR3nt: TGTGCCAGCAGCTCGGGACTACAAGAGACCCAGTACTTC; CDR3aa: CASSSGLQETQYF; j_gene: TRBJ2-5; d_gene: TRBD2; v_gene: TRBV11-2; abundance: NA
CDR3nt: TGTGCCAGCAGCCCGACAGGGGACGAGCAGTACTTC; CDR3aa: CASSPTGDEQYF; j_gene: TRBJ2-7; d_gene: TRBD1; v_gene: TRBV7-9; abundance: NA
CDR3nt: TGTGCCAGCAGCGTTAACACAGGGGTTGGCACTGAAGCTTTCTTT; CDR3aa: CASSVNTGVGTEAFF; j_gene: TRBJ1-1; d_gene: TRBD1; v_gene: TRBV9; abundance: NA
CDR3nt: TGCAGCTTTGGGCGGAGTGCAGGGTACTACAATGAGCAGTTCTTC; CDR3aa: CSFGRSAGYYNEQFF; j_gene: TRBJ2-1; d_gene: NA; v_gene: TRBV29-1; abundance: few